A single sample gave rise to the 16 T cell receptor beta chains below, sequenced in a study of shared clonotypes between healthy human individuals. TCRdb's table, derived via immunoSEQ multiplex PCR, lists solely in-frame clones and lacks some. In the table there are about 1.5 million clones, roughly 96% of which are singletons. What was sequenced was naive CD4+ T cells sorted from blood. As for subset: CD45RA+ positively selected. The receptor source for this set is a man younger than 45 in good health.

The chain combines TRBV30 with TRBJ1-5; D remains ambiguous. Looked up from germline, CDR1 is GTSNPN and CDR2 is SVGIG (reference sequence). The CDR3 has 12 amino acids. Trimming took 6 bases from V and 5 from J, leaving 11 bases between them. DNA of the CDR3: TGTGCCTGTCAGTGGGGAGATCAGCCCCAGCATTTT. Residues: CACQWGDQPQHF.

The chain links TRBV18 to TRBJ1-5; D is possibly TRBD1 (5 bases). The CDR3 has 15 amino acids. Trimming stripped 3 bases from V and 2 bases from J, with 11 bases between. Germline V gives CDR1 KGHSH, CDR2 LQKENI. The DNA of the CDR3 is TGTGCCAGCTCACCCCGGGACGCGGGCAATCAGCCCCAGCATTTT. As protein: CASSPRDAGNQPQHF.

As to this clone: Within the sample, other DNA sequences also encode this same CDR3. The chain links TRBV5-1 to TRBJ2-5; 15 bases are shared with TRBD2. This CDR3 spans 15 amino acids. With V trimmed by 5 bases and J by 5 bases, 4 bases remained unmatched. Germline CDR1 is SGHRS and CDR2 is YFSETQ. CDR3 DNA: TGCGCCAGCAGTCCGGGACTAGCGGGAGGCGAGACCCAGTACTTC. Amino acid sequence: CASSPGLAGGETQYF.

This rearrangement joins TRBV14 to TRBJ2-5; possibly TRBD1 for D (6 bases). The CDR3 length is 12 residues. V dropped 1 base and J dropped 9 bases, with 9 bases sitting between them. The V gene's germline CDR1 is SGHDN and CDR2 FVKESK. The CDR3 DNA sequence: TGTGCCAGCAGCCAAGGACGGACAGCCCAGTACTTC. This codes for CASSQGRTAQYF.

This chain's CDR3 is CASSLARDRTWLFF. The CDR3, as DNA: TGTGCCAGCAGCTTAGCGCGGGACAGGACGTGGCTGTTTTTT. This sequence joins TRBV7-6 and TRBJ2-2, with 8 bases identical to TRBD1. After removal of 0 bases from V and 13 bases from J, the junction contained 7 bases not matched to a gene. Germline V gene sequence: CDR1 SGHVS, CDR2 FNYEAQ. This CDR3 has 14 amino acids.

V is TRBV28 and J is TRBJ2-5; 9 nucleotides align to TRBD1. This CDR3 has 14 residues. Germline trimming cut 6 bases from V and 1 base from J; bases unmatched to any gene: 3. In germline, CDR1 is MDHEN, CDR2 SYDVKM. The CDR3 loop reads CASSNRGLQETQYF. CDR3 nucleotides: TGTGCCAGCAGCAACAGGGGGCTCCAAGAGACCCAGTACTTC.

The chain is built from TRBV19 and TRBJ1-2; D unclear. Germline V gene lookup returns CDR1 LNHDA and CDR2 SQIVND (reference sequence). V dropped 3 bases and J dropped 3 bases, with 11 bases sitting between them. This CDR3 contains 14 residues. In DNA form, the CDR3 reads TGTGCCAGTAGTATTTTCGGATCCCACTATGGCTACACCTTC. It is translated as CASSIFGSHYGYTF.

The chain uses TRBV28 and TRBJ1-1, with 7 nucleotides matching TRBD1. J was trimmed by 4 bases and V by 5 bases; bases with no gene match: 13. Germline assignment: CDR1 MDHEN and CDR2 SYDVKM. The CDR3 length is 16 residues. This CDR3 is CASSRDRPLGSTEAFF. In DNA, the CDR3 is TGTGCCAGCAGTCGGGACAGACCTCTAGGCAGCACTGAAGCTTTCTTT.

This clone appeared a single time. The rearrangement joins TRBV4-3 to TRBJ1-4; 9 bases match TRBD1. The V and J ends lost 0 bases and 8 bases, in that order; junction bases with no gene match: 10. CDR1 and CDR2 from the germline V gene are LGHNA and YSLEER. The CDR3 sequence is 17 residues long. The CDR3 nucleotides are TGCGCCAGCAGCCAAGACGTACCGGGACAGGGTTTGGAAAAACTGTTTTTT. Protein sequence: CASSQDVPGQGLEKLFF.

Points on this clone: Other DNA sequences in this specimen translate into the identical CDR3. The V call is TRBV5-1, the J call TRBJ2-2; the match to TRBD2 covers 8 bases. Germline CDR1 SGHRS, CDR2 YFSETQ. This CDR3 spans 15 amino acids. V was pared by 2 bases and J by 2 bases, with 2 bases of the junction left unmatched. The CDR3 protein is CASSLLAANTGELFF. The CDR3 coding sequence is TGCGCCAGCAGCTTACTAGCGGCCAACACCGGGGAGCTGTTTTTT.

The CDR3 here is CASSSSSGRYNEQFF. The DNA for the CDR3 is TGTGCCAGCAGCTCGTCTAGCGGGCGTTACAATGAGCAGTTCTTC. The chain employs TRBV7-3 and TRBJ2-1; 8 bases fit TRBD2. V lost 4 bases, J lost 4 bases, and 6 bases stayed unmatched. The CDR3 has 15 residues. Germline V lookup: CDR1 SGHTA, CDR2 FQGTGA.

CDR3 protein: CASATPSSGEQYF. Here the CDR3 DNA reads TGTGCCAGCGCTACCCCTTCGTCCGGCGAGCAGTACTTC. The J gene is TRBJ2-7, the V gene TRBV28; no clear D. Trimming stripped 8 bases from V and 6 bases from J, with 17 bases between. CDR3 length: 13 amino acids. The germline CDR1 and CDR2 sequences are MDHEN and SYDVKM.

This chain uses TRBV6-4 with TRBJ2-3; D may be TRBD1 (6 bases). V was shortened by 5 bases and J by 0 bases, with 12 bases between the two germline ends. The CDR3 runs to 15 residues. Germline V lookup: CDR1 MRHNA, CDR2 SNTAGT. CDR3 bases: TGTGCCAGCAGTCCAGACAGGTTGAGCACAGATACGCAGTATTTT. Protein: CASSPDRLSTDTQYF.

This clone appeared once. The chain joins TRBV18 to TRBJ2-6; TRBD1 aligns across 9 bases. Trimming at V came to 5 bases and at J to 3 bases, leaving 5 bases not matched to a gene. Germline lookup yields CDR1 KGHSH and CDR2 LQKENI. The CDR3 has 16 residues. The CDR3 sequence is CASSGTGGYGANVLTF. The CDR3 DNA reads as TGTGCCAGCTCAGGAACAGGGGGCTATGGGGCCAACGTCCTGACTTTC.

The rearrangement links TRBV9 to TRBJ2-7, with D possibly being TRBD1 (5 bases). CDR3 length: 14 residues. Germline V CDR1 and CDR2: SGDLS, YYNGEE. The V end lost 0 bases, the J end lost 2 bases, and 9 bases lay between the germline ends. The CDR3 region has the DNA TGTGCCAGCAGCGTAGCCAGGGTACCCTACGAGCAGTACTTC. Its translation: CASSVARVPYEQYF.

The chain combines TRBV27 with TRBJ2-7; D unresolved. V was trimmed by 5 bases and J by 0 bases, leaving 11 bases between them. The CDR3 extends over 14 amino acids. Looked up from germline, CDR1 is MNHEY and CDR2 is SMNVEV (reference sequence). CDR3 sequence: CASSPLISSYEQYF. CDR3 DNA: TGTGCCAGCAGTCCCCTCATTAGCTCCTACGAGCAGTACTTC.